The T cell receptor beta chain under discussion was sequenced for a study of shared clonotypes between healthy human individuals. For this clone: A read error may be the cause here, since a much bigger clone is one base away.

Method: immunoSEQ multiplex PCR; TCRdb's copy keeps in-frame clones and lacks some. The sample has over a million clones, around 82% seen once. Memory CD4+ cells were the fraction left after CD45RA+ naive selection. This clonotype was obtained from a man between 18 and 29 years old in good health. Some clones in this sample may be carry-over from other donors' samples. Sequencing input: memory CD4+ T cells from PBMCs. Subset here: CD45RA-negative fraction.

The CDR3 nucleotides read TGTGCCAGCAGCTTCCGGGACAGGGGGCGCGAGCAGTACTTC. This translates into CASSFRDRGREQYF. The chain links TRBV25-1 to TRBJ2-7; 12 positions match TRBD1. With V trimmed by 6 bases and J by 6 bases, 6 bases remained unmatched. This CDR3 region has 14 residues. From germline, CDR1 is MGHDK and CDR2 SYGVNS.